This section outlines one T cell receptor beta chain sequence together with its context. No antigen is known for it. 5' RACE with UMI labels generated the TRB cDNA libraries. TCRdb re-called the 5' RACE reads; one entry per CDR3 protein, DNA not given. In total, the table holds around 160,000 distinct CDR3 sequences. The data belong to a study of CXCR3-negative and CXCR3-positive naive CD8 T cells. Study-level results: The TRB CDR3s that CXCR3-positive naive cells carried were more hydrophobic than those of CXCR3-negative naive cells. Surface CD5 looked about the same in the naive subsets, so the authors worked out TCR strength from TRB CDR3 properties.

Germline CDR1 reads SGHTA; CDR2 reads FQGNSA. This CDR3 contains 12 residues. Sample: naive CXCR3+ CD8+ T cells from blood. Indicated subset: CD45RO-CCR7+CD27+CD95- naive CD8+ T cells expressing CXCR3 (TNR3+). The receptor was derived from a human donor in good health. Some clones in this sample may be carry-over from other donors' samples. This rearrangement joins TRBV7-2 to TRBJ2-2. CDR3 protein: CASSLPDGELFF.